This TCR beta chain was observed in a study of blood T cell repertoires in COVID-19. Study at large: Acute-phase and convalescent COVID-19 samples originated in the United States, Italy and Spain. PBMCs, B-cell-depleted T cells, or T cells were the source of the cDNA or gDNA that made up the material.

In the source study's methods: Amplification of reference gene primers provided the estimated nucleated cell counts. This table comes from immunoSEQ multiplex PCR, and its TCRdb copy is limited to in-frame clones, with some not included. V, J and clone size reflect that table, while D and trimming were determined from the DNA. The sample holds 150,000 to 200,000 clones; around 90% are singletons and the top ten take under 0.65%. CDR1 and CDR2 from the germline V gene are MNHNY and SVGAGI (reference sequence). The CDR3 loop spans 15 amino acids. V was pared by 6 bases and J by 1 base, with 13 bases between. In Seattle, patients joined the study during active infection and were tracked longitudinally.

This clonotype originated in a man aged 55 to 70 with COVID-19, enrolled during active disease. Sequencing was performed on peripheral blood. This chain links TRBV6-6 with TRBJ1-5; D is perhaps TRBD1 (6 bases). The CDR3 reads CASSYADRSNQPQHF. The CDR3 DNA reads as TGTGCCAGCAGCTACGCAGACAGGAGCAATCAGCCCCAGCATTTT.